The 23 T cell receptor beta chains presented below share a single source sample, sequenced in a study of CD8 T cells in ankylosing spondylitis. Study conclusions and caveats: Blood from ankylosing spondylitis patients appeared to carry a characteristic roughly eight-variant TCR beta motif.

TCRdb recomputed calls from the 5' RACE reads with MiXCR, one row per CDR3 protein. The data hold about 540,000 distinct CDR3 sequences, with 9.5% to 15% observed a single time. For these TCRs, the target antigens are not known. The sample was blood, either unsorted or a sorted T cell fraction (not recorded which). The receptor set was obtained from a male donor with ankylosing spondylitis.

The table lists this clonotype with a few counts. The genes are TRBV3-1 and TRBJ1-1; tentatively, D is TRBD1 (6 bases). Germline assignment: CDR1 LGHDT and CDR2 YNNKEL (reference sequence). The CDR3 is made up of 14 amino acids. V lost 3 bases and J lost 4, with 12 bases in between. For the CDR3, the DNA is TGTGCCAGCAGCCATGCTGGACAGTCCACTGAAGCTTTCTTT. This codes for CASSHAGQSTEAFF.

The sample holds many counts of this clonotype. This chain uses TRBV20-1 with TRBJ2-1; TRBD2 aligns across 7 bases. The CDR3 is 16 residues long. V lost 3 bases and J lost 3; bases outside the gene matches: 11. Looked up from germline, CDR1 is DFQATT and CDR2 is SNEGSKA (reference sequence). The CDR3 reads CSARLGGLERYNEQFF. In nucleotides, the CDR3 is TGCAGTGCTAGGTTAGGCGGACTAGAGCGCTACAATGAGCAGTTCTTC.

This clonotype was observed a handful of times. The chain carries TRBV2 and TRBJ2-1; perhaps TRBD2 as D (6 bases). V was pared by 5 bases and J by 3 bases, with 14 bases between. Germline-derived CDR1 and CDR2 are SNHLY and FYNNEI. The CDR3 runs 15 residues. The CDR3 DNA reads TGTGCCAGCAGTATTTTAGGCGGGAACTACAATGAGCAGTTCTTC. Its protein is CASSILGGNYNEQFF.

This clonotype has a count of ten or more. This rearrangement joins TRBV2 to TRBJ1-2; TRBD1 matches 11 bases. After removal of 4 bases from V and 3 bases from J, the junction contained 4 bases not matched to a gene. CDR3 length equals 15 residues. Germline CDR1 SNHLY, CDR2 FYNNEI. The CDR3 sequence is CASSVGQGGDYGYTF. In DNA, the CDR3 is TGTGCCAGCAGTGTGGGACAGGGGGGAGACTATGGCTACACCTTC.

The rearrangement links TRBV5-1 to TRBJ1-2; 9 bases align to TRBD1. The CDR3 is 14 amino acids. In germline, CDR1 is SGHRS, CDR2 YFSETQ. Trimming removed 3 bases from V and 7 bases from J; junction bases left unmatched: 7. This CDR3 reads CASSSGDRESGYTF. DNA of the CDR3: TGCGCCAGCAGCTCGGGGGACAGGGAGTCTGGCTACACCTTC.

Only a few counts were recorded for this clonotype. The rearrangement uses TRBV24-1 and TRBJ1-5; TRBD1 is a possible D gene (5 bases). Trimming cost V 6 bases and J 5 bases, with 7 bases left between them. Germline CDR1 and CDR2: KGHDR and SFDVKD. CDR3 length: 12 residues. The CDR3 sequence: CATSTGDQPQHF. In nucleotides, the CDR3 is TGTGCCACCAGTACAGGAGATCAGCCCCAGCATTTT.

The genes are TRBV5-1 and TRBJ2-3, with TRBD2 matching 9 bases. The V gene's germline CDR1 is SGHRS and CDR2 YFSETQ. Trimming cost V 0 bases and J 2 bases; bases outside gene matches: 7. This CDR3 comprises 17 residues. This CDR3 is CASSLAPTSGHTDTQYF. CDR3 DNA: TGCGCCAGCAGCTTGGCCCCGACTAGCGGACACACAGATACGCAGTATTTT.

This clonotype came up a few times. The chain uses TRBV12-3 or TRBV12-4 and TRBJ2-1; 7 bases map to TRBD1. This CDR3 contains 17 residues. J lost 4 bases, V lost 7 bases, and 16 bases had no gene match. CDR3: CASTRTGPTSFYNEQFF. In DNA form, the CDR3 reads TGTGCCAGCACCAGGACAGGCCCTACATCCTTTTACAATGAGCAGTTCTTC.

This clonotype was observed a handful of times. The chain recombines TRBV12-3 or TRBV12-4 with TRBJ2-1; D tentatively reads TRBD1 or TRBD2 (5 bases each). The CDR3 spans 14 residues. V lost 4 bases, J lost 8 bases, and 15 bases lay in between. CDR3 region: CASSYRTGTDEQFF. CDR3 coding DNA: TGTGCCAGCAGTTATCGGACCGGGACGGATGAGCAGTTCTTC.

This clonotype was counted once. The chain carries TRBV3-1 and TRBJ2-2, with 10 bases identical to TRBD2. Trimming removed 11 bases from V and 3 bases from J; junction bases left unmatched: 12. This CDR3 has 16 residues. Germline CDR1 reads LGHDT; CDR2 reads YNNKEL (reference sequence). CDR3 protein: CACGRSGRADTGELFF. The CDR3 coding sequence is TGTGCCTGCGGGAGGAGCGGGAGGGCCGACACCGGGGAGCTGTTTTTT.

This clonotype was detected a few times. The V gene is TRBV20-1, the J gene TRBJ1-3; D is ambiguous. The V end lost 1 base, the J end lost 0 bases, and 7 bases lay between the germline ends. CDR1 and CDR2 from the germline V gene are DFQATT and SNEGSKA (reference sequence). The CDR3 runs to 14 residues. The CDR3 loop is CSARGTRSGNTIYF. CDR3 in DNA: TGCAGTGCTAGAGGAACCCGCTCTGGAAACACCATATATTTT.

This clonotype was counted at least ten times. This chain joins TRBV27 and TRBJ2-5; possibly TRBD1 for D (6 bases). The CDR3 is made up of 11 amino acids. Germline V CDR1 and CDR2: MNHEY, SMNVEV (reference sequence). V was shortened by 6 bases and J by 7 bases, with 9 bases between the two germline ends. The CDR3 reads CASSVGGTQYF. CDR3 nucleotides: TGTGCCAGCAGCGTAGGGGGGACCCAGTACTTC.

There are a few counts of this clonotype. The chain is built from TRBV2 and TRBJ2-1; a weak D match, TRBD1 (6 bases). The V end lost 6 bases, the J end lost 15 bases, and 18 bases lay between the germline ends. CDR3 length: 12 residues. CDR1 and CDR2 (germline): SNHLY, FYNNEI. CDR3 DNA sequence: TGTGCCAGCAGAATCACTACAGGGAATTGGTTCTTC. This codes for CASRITTGNWFF.

This clonotype was seen many times. V gene TRBV14 combines with J gene TRBJ2-2, with 8 bases aligning to TRBD2. Germline V gene sequence: CDR1 SGHDN, CDR2 FVKESK. This CDR3 is built from 18 residues. With V trimmed by 0 bases and J by 3 bases, 9 bases remained unmatched. The CDR3 sequence is CASSQERWSGSYTGELFF. CDR3 coding DNA: TGTGCCAGCAGCCAAGAGCGGTGGAGCGGGAGTTACACCGGGGAGCTGTTTTTT.

This chain links TRBV25-1 with TRBJ1-5, with D possibly TRBD1 on 5 matching bases. The germline V gene has CDR1 MGHDK and CDR2 SYGVNS. The CDR3 extends over 15 amino acids. V gave up 3 bases and J gave up 2 bases, with 11 bases separating them. CDR3 nucleotides: TGTGCCAGCAGTGAGCAGGGATCGGGCAATCAGCCCCAGCATTTT. This codes for CASSEQGSGNQPQHF.

This clonotype came up many times. The gene calls are TRBV18 and TRBJ1-6; D is unclear. The CDR3 runs 15 residues. Germline V gene lookup returns CDR1 KGHSH and CDR2 LQKENI. The V end lost 0 bases, the J end lost 5 bases, and 8 bases lay between the germline ends. The CDR3: CASSPPSRNNSPLHF. The CDR3 coding sequence is TGTGCCAGCTCACCACCGAGCAGGAATAATTCACCCCTCCACTTT.

V usage is TRBV7-2 and J usage is TRBJ2-3; 7 bases line up with TRBD2. Trimming took 2 bases from V and 8 from J; bases not matched to a gene: 13. Germline assignment: CDR1 SGHTA and CDR2 FQGNSA. The CDR3 is 16 amino acids. The CDR3 protein is CASSLLGSTGGGTQYF. DNA for the CDR3: TGTGCCAGCAGCTTATTGGGCAGTACGGGGGGAGGTACGCAGTATTTT.

CDR3 in amino acids: CASSEFGPGLAGGSSYNEQFF. In nucleotides, the CDR3 is TGTGCCAGCAGTGAATTCGGCCCGGGACTAGCGGGAGGGAGCTCCTACAATGAGCAGTTCTTC. The rearrangement joins TRBV6-1 to TRBJ2-1; 16 bases fit TRBD2. Trimming removed 2 bases from V and 0 bases from J; junction bases left unmatched: 10. The CDR3 loop spans 21 amino acids. Germline CDR1 reads MNHNS; CDR2 reads SASEGT.

This clonotype was seen only a few times. J is TRBJ2-1 and V is TRBV5-1, with D possibly being TRBD2 (6 bases). CDR3 length: 14 residues. From germline, CDR1 is SGHRS and CDR2 YFSETQ. V lost 0 bases and J lost 7, with 11 bases in between. CDR3 bases: TGCGCCAGCAGCTTGGGACTAGATGTGAATGAGCAGTTCTTC. Translation gives CASSLGLDVNEQFF.

This clonotype was recorded at least ten times. CDR3 sequence reads: CAIRLAGGGDEQFF. The CDR3, as DNA: TGTGCCATCAGGCTAGCGGGAGGGGGAGATGAGCAGTTCTTC. This sequence joins TRBV10-3 and TRBJ2-1, with TRBD2 matching over 12 bases. Germline assignment: CDR1 ENHRY and CDR2 SYGVKD. V shed 6 bases, J shed 8 bases, and the junction held 5 bases outside the gene matches. The CDR3 runs to 14 residues.

The rearrangement uses TRBV20-1 and TRBJ2-7, with 9 bases fitting TRBD2. The V gene's germline CDR1 is DFQATT and CDR2 SNEGSKA (reference sequence). Germline trimming cut 0 bases from V and 3 bases from J; bases unmatched to any gene: 9. The CDR3 is 16 residues long. CDR3 sequence: CSARDPILAGLYEQYF. The CDR3 DNA reads as TGCAGTGCTAGAGACCCCATTCTAGCGGGACTCTACGAGCAGTACTTC.

The table lists this clonotype with many counts. V usage is TRBV10-2 and J usage is TRBJ1-4; TRBD1 matches at 8 bases. The CDR3 is made up of 15 amino acids. CDR1 and CDR2 (germline): WSHSY, SAAADI. Germline trimming cut 6 bases from V and 3 bases from J; bases unmatched to any gene: 6. This CDR3 is CASSVTGAANEKLFF. The CDR3 DNA is TGCGCCAGCAGCGTGACAGGGGCGGCTAATGAAAAACTGTTTTTT.

This clonotype appeared a few times. The rearrangement joins TRBV6-1 to TRBJ1-1; the D is unclear. This CDR3 region has 14 residues. V was shortened by 4 bases and J by 0 bases, with 9 bases between the two germline ends. Germline V gene data show CDR1 as MNHNS and CDR2 as SASEGT. In DNA form, the CDR3 reads TGTGCCAGCAGTGTTAGCACTATGAACACTGAAGCTTTCTTT. Translating it yields CASSVSTMNTEAFF.